This is a list of T cell receptor beta chains from one sample in a study of T and B cells in COVID-19 patients. Each CDR3 protein gets one entry after TCRdb re-called the multiplex PCR reads with MiXCR. Among 15,000 to 20,000 distinct CDR3 sequences, roughly 36% were seen once, and the ten largest hold 16%. Sequenced material: blood. The receptors here all came from a human donor with active COVID-19. Both conserved end residues are part of each CDR3. The D gene is left open where the match is weak. Some rows have no size entry. The others give once, few or many, or a class for an expanded clone.

D: NA; J: TRBJ2-2; size: few; V: TRBV27; DNA: TGTGCCAGCAGTTTATACTGGGCTGAGAACACCGGGGAGCTGTTTTTT; CDR3: CASSLYWAENTGELFF
D: NA; J: TRBJ2-2; size: few; V: TRBV27; DNA: TGTGCCAGCAGCCTGCTTGGGGCCAACACCGGGGAGCTGTTTTTT; CDR3: CASSLLGANTGELFF
D: TRBD1; J: TRBJ2-1; size: medium-sized; V: TRBV19; DNA: TGTGCCAGTACCATGACCGGGACAGGGGCCTACAATGAGCAGTTCTTC; CDR3: CASTMTGTGAYNEQFF
D: NA; J: TRBJ1-1; size: few; V: TRBV10-3; DNA: TGTGCCATCAGTGAAAGGGCAGATTGGGACACTGAAGCTTTCTTT; CDR3: CAISERADWDTEAFF
D: NA; J: TRBJ2-2; size: NA; V: TRBV5-4; DNA: TGTGCCAGCGGCGGACGGACCGGGGAGCTGTTTTTT; CDR3: CASGGRTGELFF
D: TRBD1; J: TRBJ2-5; size: few; V: TRBV6-1; DNA: TGTGCCAGCAGTGATGAGGGGACAGTACAAGAGACCCAGTACTTC; CDR3: CASSDEGTVQETQYF
D: NA; J: TRBJ2-3; size: NA; V: TRBV6-4; DNA: TGTGCCAGCAGTGACTCGTATAGCACAGATACGCAGTATTTT; CDR3: CASSDSYSTDTQYF
D: NA; J: TRBJ2-3; size: NA; V: TRBV6-5; DNA: TGTGCCAGCAGTTACTCACTAGATTCCACAGATACGCAGTATTTT; CDR3: CASSYSLDSTDTQYF
D: NA; J: TRBJ2-3; size: NA; V: TRBV12-3/TRBV12-4; DNA: TGTGCCAGCAGTTTAGTCGGTACAGATACGCAGTATTTT; CDR3: CASSLVGTDTQYF
D: TRBD2; J: TRBJ2-3; size: few; V: TRBV27; DNA: TGTGCCAGCAGCTTAGCCGGGAGCGGGGGGTACGATACGCAGTATTTT; CDR3: CASSLAGSGGYDTQYF